What follows describes a single TCR beta chain. Clones were sequenced by immunoSEQ multiplex PCR, and TCRdb holds only the in-frame ones, with some missing. The sample comprises some 87,000 clones, 85% to 95% of which are singletons, and around 6% rests with the top ten. The entry originates in a study of blood T cell repertoires in COVID-19. Whole-study context: Samples representing acute and convalescent COVID-19 were sourced from the United States, Italy and Spain. T cells, B-cell-depleted T cells, or PBMCs supplied cDNA or gDNA.

The CDR3 is 12 residues long. CDR1 and CDR2 from the germline V gene are WSHSY and SAAADI. V was cut by 6 bases and J by 2 bases, with 7 bases left in between. The chain uses TRBV10-2 and TRBJ2-5; TRBD2 might be the D (5 bases). The source of this sequence is a woman aged 60-75 years with active COVID-19. Sequencing was done on a sample of peripheral blood. The CDR3 loop is CASRRGQETQYF. The CDR3 DNA sequence: TGCGCCAGCAGACGGGGACAAGAGACCCAGTACTTC.